This TCR beta chain is from a study of blood T cell repertoires in COVID-19. As for the study in general: Samples taken during acute and convalescent COVID-19 were collected in the United States, Italy and Spain. From T cells, B-cell-depleted T cells, or PBMCs came the material, which was cDNA or gDNA.

Individuals drawn from around 25 US areas were roughly 18 to 95 years old. Allocation to cohorts depended on clinical history reported by the participants. Using immunoSEQ multiplex PCR, the repertoire was profiled, and TCRdb retains in-frame clones only, with some absent. The profile shows around 330,000 clones, about nine tenths of them singletons. Germline loops: CDR1 ENHRY, CDR2 SYGVKD. This CDR3 comprises 12 residues. V was pared by 3 bases and J by 8 bases, with 10 bases between. The V call is TRBV10-3, the J call TRBJ1-2; unclear D gene. The clonotype comes from a man between 60 and 75 years old who had recovered from COVID-19. Sequenced: PBMCs or T cells enriched from blood (not recorded which). The CDR3 nucleotides read TGTGCCATCAGTGACAGTCGCTTAGGCTACACCTTC. Amino acid sequence: CAISDSRLGYTF.